These T cell receptor beta chains were read from a single sample in a study of response to subunit inactivated influenza vaccine. TCRdb independently ran MiXCR on the RT-PCR reads; one entry per CDR3 protein. The repertoire holds a few hundred thousand distinct CDR3 sequences, 14% seen once, with 11% in the top ten. The sample consisted of PBMCs from blood, taken about 12 days after vaccination. The receptor source for this set is a man aged 50-60 years who received an inactivated influenza vaccine. The CDR3 runs from the conserved cysteine through the conserved F or W. Each record gives: D gene, J gene, V gene, clone size, CDR3 DNA, CDR3 protein. D genes are given only for firm matches. For some rows the clone size is stated as once, few or many, or as a class when expanded; others skip it.

>NA|TRBJ2-2|TRBV7-7|many
TGTGCCAGCAGCCAGGACAGTCCCGGGGAGCTGTTTTTT
CASSQDSPGELFF
>TRBD2|TRBJ2-3|TRBV11-2|few
TGTGCCAGCAGCTTAGTTGCCCTCGGACTAGCGGGCTCAGGAGATACGCAGTATTTT
CASSLVALGLAGSGDTQYF
>NA|TRBJ1-6|TRBV6-5|NA
TGTGCCAGCAGTTACTCGAGAGGTTCACCCCTCCACTTT
CASSYSRGSPLHF
>TRBD2|TRBJ2-3|TRBV14|NA
TGTGCCAGCAGCCAACTAATAGCGGGTACGGGCACAGATACGCAGTATTTT
CASSQLIAGTGTDTQYF
>NA|TRBJ2-7|TRBV5-1|few
TGCGCCAGCAGCCTGTACGGGGGCGGGCAGTACTTC
CASSLYGGGQYF
>NA|TRBJ2-2|TRBV10-3|NA
TGTGCCATCACCAAAGACCCACTAACCGGGGAGCTGTTTTTT
CAITKDPLTGELFF
>NA|TRBJ1-2|TRBV6-5|NA
TGTGCCAGCAGTCACCATCCTAGGCAGCCTAACTATGGCTACACCTTC
CASSHHPRQPNYGYTF
>NA|TRBJ1-2|TRBV7-2|many
TGTGCCAGCAGCTTTCGCTCGTTTTCGCCCAGTCGGCGCTATGGCTACACCTTC
CASSFRSFSPSRRYGYTF
>NA|TRBJ2-1|TRBV3-1|many
TGTGCCAGCAGCGAAGGTTATGAGCAGTTCTTC
CASSEGYEQFF
>TRBD2|TRBJ2-7|TRBV4-1|NA
TGCGCCAGCAGCCAAGCGGCTAGCGGGTTCTCCTACGAGCAGTACTTC
CASSQAASGFSYEQYF
>NA|TRBJ2-5|TRBV20-1|NA
TGCAGTGCTAGTCACTTGGTAGGGCAAGAGACCCAGTACTTC
CSASHLVGQETQYF
>NA|TRBJ2-1|TRBV10-3|NA
TGTGCCACAGGGGTTGGACTAGACAATGAGCAGTTCTTC
CATGVGLDNEQFF
>NA|TRBJ2-7|TRBV10-3|NA
TGTGCCATCAGTGAGTCTGTTCTCTCCTACGAGCAGTACTTC
CAISESVLSYEQYF
>NA|TRBJ1-4|TRBV6-5|few
TGTGCCAGCAGTTACTCCGGGCCAACTAATGAAAAACTGTTTTTT
CASSYSGPTNEKLFF
>TRBD1|TRBJ2-5|TRBV5-5|NA
TGTGCCAGCAGCTCCGACAGGGTTGTAAGTGGAGAGACCCAGTACTTC
CASSSDRVVSGETQYF
>NA|TRBJ1-4|TRBV12-3/TRBV12-4|NA
TGTGCCAGCAGTTTGGGCAGGGGAAGTGAAAAACTGTTTTTT
CASSLGRGSEKLFF
>TRBD1|TRBJ2-7|TRBV7-9|many
TGTGCCAGCAGCTTAGCGGGACAGGGCTACGAGCAGTACTTC
CASSLAGQGYEQYF
>NA|TRBJ1-6|TRBV5-6|many
TGTGCCAGCAGCTTCCAGGGTGATATTGGTTCACCCCTCCACTTT
CASSFQGDIGSPLHF
>TRBD1|TRBJ2-5|TRBV10-2|NA
TGCGCCAGCAGTGAGGTAGGGGGCGCAACGGAGACCCAGTACTTC
CASSEVGGATETQYF
>TRBD1|TRBJ2-5|TRBV28|few
TGTGCCAGCAGTTTTCGGAGACCGACAGGGGGCTGGCAAGAGACCCAGTACTTC
CASSFRRPTGGWQETQYF
>NA|TRBJ2-2|TRBV19|NA
TGTGCCAGTAGTCCCTTTCAGGGCGGCGGGGAGCTGTTTTTT
CASSPFQGGGELFF
>NA|TRBJ2-1|TRBV12-3/TRBV12-4|NA
TGTGCCAGCAGTCTATTCGACAATGAGCAGTTCTTC
CASSLFDNEQFF
>NA|TRBJ2-7|TRBV10-3|few
TGTGCCATCAGTCACTCGACAGAACTACGGGAGCAGTACTTC
CAISHSTELREQYF
>NA|TRBJ2-7|TRBV28|many
TGTGCCAGCAGCTCCTTCAGCGGACAGTTACTTTACGAGCAGTACTTC
CASSSFSGQLLYEQYF
>NA|TRBJ1-2|TRBV7-2|NA
TGTGCCAGCAGCTACGGCACAGAGGATGGCTACACCTTC
CASSYGTEDGYTF
>NA|TRBJ1-3|TRBV18|NA
TGTGCCAGCTCACCATCGGGTCGGGACACCATATATTTT
CASSPSGRDTIYF
>TRBD1|TRBJ2-7|TRBV28|few
TGTGCCAGCAGTTCCCCGGGACAGGGACACTACGAGCAGTACTTC
CASSSPGQGHYEQYF
>NA|TRBJ2-7|TRBV28|NA
TGTGCCAGCAGTGTTCGGTATTCCTACGAGCAGTACTTC
CASSVRYSYEQYF
>TRBD1|TRBJ2-5|TRBV6-1|few
TGTGCCAGCCGGGAGGGACAGGGGAACATAGAGACCCAGTACTTC
CASREGQGNIETQYF
>NA|TRBJ2-6|TRBV27|NA
TGTGCCAGCAGTTTACGAGGGACTCACTCTGGGGCCAACGTCCTGACTTTC
CASSLRGTHSGANVLTF
>NA|TRBJ2-7|TRBV6-1|many
TGTGCCAGCAGTGTCGGGACATACGAAACCTACGAGCAGTACTTC
CASSVGTYETYEQYF
>NA|TRBJ2-3|TRBV11-3|few
TGTGCCAGCAGCTTAGTAGGTAGCCGCACCATACCTAGCCGGGGGAGCACAGATACGCAGTATTTT
CASSLVGSRTIPSRGSTDTQYF
>TRBD2|TRBJ2-7|TRBV7-2|few
TGTGCCAGCAGCTTAGCTCTAGCGGGAGCGAACGAGCAGTACTTC
CASSLALAGANEQYF
>NA|TRBJ2-2|TRBV20-1|NA
TGCAGTGCTAGCACAGCAGAGAACACCGGGGAGCTGTTTTTT
CSASTAENTGELFF
>NA|TRBJ2-4|TRBV12-3/TRBV12-4|NA
TGTGCCAGCACCCTGACAGACAAAAACATTCAGTACTTC
CASTLTDKNIQYF
>NA|TRBJ1-2|TRBV10-3|few
TGTGCCATCAGTGAGTCCTTGGTCCGGCGTGGGGGCTACACCTTC
CAISESLVRRGGYTF
>NA|TRBJ2-2|TRBV10-3|many
TGTGCCATCAGTGACGGGCTCGCGAACACCGGGGAGCTGTTTTTT
CAISDGLANTGELFF
>NA|TRBJ2-2|TRBV7-9|many
TGTGCCAGCAGCTTAGCGCAGGGTTCGGTTACCGGGGAGCTGTTTTTT
CASSLAQGSVTGELFF
>TRBD2|TRBJ2-5|TRBV11-3|NA
TGTGCCAGCAGCCCCGGACTAGCGGATAAAGAGACCCAGTACTTC
CASSPGLADKETQYF
>NA|TRBJ1-3|TRBV7-2|NA
TGTGCCAGCAGCACGGACGGACACTCTGGAAACACCATATATTTT
CASSTDGHSGNTIYF
>NA|TRBJ2-7|TRBV5-1|many
TGTGCCAGCAGTCTACAGGGATACGAGCAGTACTTC
CASSLQGYEQYF
>NA|TRBJ2-7|TRBV4-3|few
TGCGCCAGCAGCCAAGATCCTAACGTCTACGAGCAGTACTTC
CASSQDPNVYEQYF
>NA|TRBJ2-7|TRBV29-1|few
TGCAGCGTTCTGGTCCCGGGAAGGGACATAGGCTACGAGCAGTACTTC
CSVLVPGRDIGYEQYF
>NA|TRBJ2-1|TRBV7-9|few
TGTGCCAGCAGCGGTGCGTCTTACAATGAGCAGTTCTTC
CASSGASYNEQFF
>NA|TRBJ1-1|TRBV3-1|few
TGTGCCAGCAGCCAAGTAGGGAGCGGGGTGAACACTGAAGCTTTCTTT
CASSQVGSGVNTEAFF
>NA|TRBJ2-3|TRBV4-3|few
TGCGCCAGCAGCCAAGAACTAAGGGGGGTAACGCAGTATTTT
CASSQELRGVTQYF
>TRBD2|TRBJ2-4|TRBV7-2|once
TGTGCCAGCAGCTCGGGACTAGCGGGAGGGCCGTACATTCAGTACTTC
CASSSGLAGGPYIQYF
>NA|TRBJ2-5|TRBV9|NA
TGTGCCAGCAGCGTAGTCCGGTCCCAAGAGACCCAGTACTTC
CASSVVRSQETQYF